These 32 T cell receptor beta chains were all obtained from the same sample, sequenced in a study of blood T cell repertoires in COVID-19. TCRdb's table, derived via immunoSEQ multiplex PCR, lists solely in-frame clones and lacks some. The sample comprises under 300,000 clones, roughly 90% of which are singletons, and just under 0.95% rests with the top ten. The sample was peripheral blood. The receptors come from a woman aged 40 to 50 who had recovered from COVID-19.

For the CDR3, the DNA is TGTGCCAGCAGACGGGGACTAGCGGGAGAGTTAGATACGCAGTATTTT. Translating gives CASRRGLAGELDTQYF. The V and J genes are TRBV7-9 and TRBJ2-3, with 14 bases aligning to TRBD2. Trimming took 6 bases from V and 5 from J; bases not matched to a gene: 7. CDR1 is SEHNR and CDR2 is FQNEAQ in the germline V gene (reference sequence). This CDR3 spans 16 amino acids.

The chain uses TRBV4-1 and TRBJ1-4, with unresolved D. Germline V CDR1 and CDR2: MGHRA, YSYEKL. This CDR3 is built from 14 residues. The ends were cut back, 0 bases at V and 4 bases at J, with 6 bases in the middle. In nucleotides, the CDR3 is TGCGCCAGCAGCCAAGAACAGATTAATGAAAAACTGTTTTTT. It encodes CASSQEQINEKLFF.

J is TRBJ2-1 and V is TRBV11-3; 14 bases agree with TRBD2. Germline V CDR1 and CDR2: SGHNT, YENEEA. CDR3 length: 19 amino acids. The V and J ends lost 3 bases and 0 bases, in that order; junction bases with no gene match: 7. The CDR3 DNA follows: TGTGCCAGCAGCTTGGGGAGGACTAGCGGGAGGCCCTCCTACAATGAGCAGTTCTTC. Translation: CASSLGRTSGRPSYNEQFF. The variable domain in full, with the rest retrieved from reference TRBV11-3 and TRBJ2-1, is EAGVVQSPRYKIIEKKQPVAFWCNPISGHNTLYWYLQNLGQGPELLIRYENEEAVDDSQLPKDRFSAERLKGVDSTLKIQPAELGDSAVYLCASSLGRTSGRPSYNEQFFGPGTRLTVL.

This clone was detected a few times. The identical CDR3 is also encoded by other nucleotide sequences in the sample. The rearrangement joins TRBV5-1 to TRBJ2-2; 10 bases match TRBD1. The CDR3 has 15 amino acids. Germline V CDR1 and CDR2: SGHRS, YFSETQ. V lost 0 bases, J lost 5 bases, and 1 base stayed unmatched. In nucleotides, the CDR3 is TGCGCCAGCAGCTTGGGACAGGGGGCAACCGGGGAGCTGTTTTTT. It is translated as CASSLGQGATGELFF.

CDR3 nucleotide sequence: TGTGCCAGCAGTTTATCGATGGGCACAACCTACAATGAGCAGTTCTTC. Translated: CASSLSMGTTYNEQFF. This rearrangement joins TRBV27 to TRBJ2-1; D uncertain. CDR3 length equals 16 residues. Per germline, CDR1 MNHEY and CDR2 SMNVEV (reference sequence). V gave up 0 bases and J gave up 2 bases, with 11 bases separating them.

This clone was seen a single time. V gene TRBV5-1 combines with J gene TRBJ1-3; D gene uncertain. The CDR3 length is 15 residues. V was clipped by 0 bases and J by 1 base, with 8 bases between them. Per the germline V gene, CDR1 is SGHRS and CDR2 is YFSETQ. The CDR3 spells CASSLASGSGNTIYF. DNA for the CDR3: TGCGCCAGCAGCTTGGCTTCCGGGTCTGGAAACACCATATATTTT.

This clone was observed many times. Mismatch with germline at one junction end may stem from a read error. The chain combines TRBV2 with TRBJ1-2; D ambiguous. The germline gives CDR1 SNHLY, CDR2 FYNNEI. This CDR3 region has 14 residues. CDR3 region: CASSEGPSPYGYTF. The DNA for the CDR3 is TGTGCCAGCAGCGAAGGGCCCTCACCCTATGGCTACACCTTC.

This chain joins TRBV24-1 and TRBJ2-3; a weak D match, TRBD2 (5 bases). CDR3 length equals 15 residues. Germline CDR1 reads KGHDR; CDR2 reads SFDVKD. The V end was cut by 4 bases, the J end by 0 bases, with 10 bases between. The CDR3 DNA is TGTGCCACCAGTGACATAGCGTCTAGCACAGATACGCAGTATTTT. Translating it yields CATSDIASSTDTQYF.

J is TRBJ2-7 and V is TRBV9; 13 bases map to TRBD2. After removal of 4 bases from V and 1 base from J, the junction contained 8 bases not matched to a gene. Germline assignment: CDR1 SGDLS and CDR2 YYNGEE. The CDR3 sequence is 17 residues long. CDR3: CASSTGLAGVGSYEQYF. In nucleotides, the CDR3 is TGTGCCAGCAGCACCGGACTAGCGGGAGTGGGGTCCTACGAGCAGTACTTC.

Here the CDR3 DNA reads TGCGCCAGCAGCCAGCACCAACAGGGTCGAAATGAGCAGTTCTTC. Residues: CASSQHQQGRNEQFF. The V gene is TRBV4-1, the J gene TRBJ2-1, with a weak D call TRBD1 (6 bases). This CDR3 contains 15 residues. Germline V gene sequence: CDR1 MGHRA, CDR2 YSYEKL. Trimming took 3 bases from V and 7 from J, leaving 16 bases between them.

Concerning this clone itself: Other DNA sequences from this sample encode an identical CDR3 as well. The J gene is TRBJ2-7, the V gene TRBV5-4; 13 bases match TRBD2. The junction had 4 bases not matched to a gene; V was cut back by 0 bases and J by 4 bases. CDR1 and CDR2 from the germline V gene are SGHNT and YYREEE (reference sequence). CDR3 length: 16 residues. As DNA, the CDR3 is TGTGCCAGCAGCTTGGGGACTAGCGGGAGTTCGTACGAGCAGTACTTC. Its protein is CASSLGTSGSSYEQYF.

The V call is TRBV28, the J call TRBJ2-3, with TRBD1 identical over 10 bases. The CDR3 has 15 residues. J was trimmed by 4 bases and V by 3 bases; bases with no gene match: 4. Germline V gives CDR1 MDHEN, CDR2 SYDVKM. As DNA, the CDR3 is TGTGCCAGCAGTTTGTCGACAGGGGGCGCAGATACGCAGTATTTT. Amino acid sequence: CASSLSTGGADTQYF.

The chain links TRBV5-3 to TRBJ1-5; possibly TRBD1 for D (6 bases). TRBV5-3 falls under the ORF class, with uncertain function. The length of the CDR3 is 14 residues. V gave up 5 bases and J gave up 5 bases, with 14 bases separating them. CDR3 in amino acids: CARSNRAGDQPQHF. The CDR3 coding sequence is TGTGCCAGAAGTAATCGGGCAGGGGATCAGCCCCAGCATTTT.

Only a few counts were recorded for this clone. CDR3 in amino acids: CASSHAGGYTDTQYF. The CDR3 DNA follows: TGTGCCAGCAGCCACGCGGGAGGGTACACAGATACGCAGTATTTT. The genes are TRBV14 and TRBJ2-3; 9 nucleotides align to TRBD2. V was clipped by 3 bases and J by 2 bases; unmatched bases: 3. Germline V gene sequence: CDR1 SGHDN, CDR2 FVKESK. The CDR3 totals 15 residues.

The J gene is TRBJ2-3, the V gene TRBV7-2; 11 nucleotides match TRBD2. Germline V lookup: CDR1 SGHTA, CDR2 FQGNSA. Trimming cost V 4 bases and J 3 bases; bases outside gene matches: 6. This CDR3 is 16 amino acids long. CDR3 amino acids: CASSSISGRVTDTQYF. The CDR3, as DNA: TGTGCCAGCAGCTCCATTAGCGGGAGGGTAACAGATACGCAGTATTTT. Using reference TRBV7-2 and TRBJ2-3 for the parts outside the CDR3, the full variable domain is GAGVSQSPSNKVTEKGKDVELRCDPISGHTALYWYRQSLGQGLEFLIYFQGNSAPDKSGLPSDRFSAERTGGSVSTLTIQRTQQEDSAVYLCASSSISGRVTDTQYFGPGTRLTVL.

The CDR3, as DNA: TGCGCCAGCAGCCAAGATCAATGGACAGGGAGGGCCAACGAGCAGTACTTC. Its protein product is CASSQDQWTGRANEQYF. This rearrangement joins TRBV4-1 to TRBJ2-7; TRBD1 might be the D (8 bases). CDR3 length: 17 residues. Germline V CDR1 and CDR2: MGHRA, YSYEKL. Trimming removed 0 bases at V and 5 bases at J, with 20 bases between.

The chain employs TRBV3-1 (or the pseudogene TRBV3-2) and TRBJ1-3, with no clear D. CDR3 length: 16 residues. From germline, CDR1 is LGHDT and CDR2 YNNKEL (reference sequence). Trimming removed 1 base at V and 0 bases at J, with 10 bases between. The CDR3 nucleotides are TGTGCCAGCAGCCAAGCCCTCGGGGTCTCTGGAAACACCATATATTTT. It yields the protein CASSQALGVSGNTIYF.

The CDR3 DNA reads TGTGCCAGCAGCCCGGGTGCCGGGACTAGCTCCTACGAGCAGTACTTC. Translated: CASSPGAGTSSYEQYF. This chain joins TRBV5-4 and TRBJ2-7; 8 bases match TRBD2. V was pared by 4 bases and J by 0 bases, with 9 bases of the junction left unmatched. The CDR3 is made up of 16 amino acids. Germline V gene lookup returns CDR1 SGHNT and CDR2 YYREEE (reference sequence).

The V gene is TRBV7-6, the J gene TRBJ2-7; D is possibly TRBD1 (6 bases). Germline V CDR1 and CDR2: SGHVS, FNYEAQ. The CDR3 covers 15 residues. Trimming removed 4 bases at V and 5 bases at J, with 18 bases between. The CDR3 DNA reads TGTGCCAGCAGCTACAAACCGGGACAAACCGACGAGCAGTACTTC. The encoded protein is CASSYKPGQTDEQYF. The whole variable domain, remainder taken from reference TRBV7-6 and TRBJ2-7, is GAGVSQSPRYKVTKRGQDVALRCDPISGHVSLYWYRQALGQGPEFLTYFNYEAQQDKSGLPNDRFSAERPEGSISTLTIQRTEQRDSAMYRCASSYKPGQTDEQYFGPGTRLTVT.

This chain links TRBV6-1 with TRBJ1-1; D not certain. V was cut by 1 base and J by 1 base, with 4 bases left in between. This CDR3 has 13 amino acids. The germline CDR1 and CDR2 sequences are MNHNS and SASEGT. This CDR3 reads CASSEVANTEAFF. The CDR3 region has the DNA TGTGCCAGCAGTGAAGTGGCGAACACTGAAGCTTTCTTT.

Notes on this clone: The junction and the germline gene differ at one end; a read error may be behind it. The chain recombines TRBV28 with TRBJ2-1; TRBD2 matches at 7 bases. The CDR3 has 15 amino acids. Germline assignment: CDR1 MDHEN and CDR2 SYDVKM. The CDR3 DNA reads TGTGCCAGCAGTTCCAGCGGGGAGGGGTACATTGAGCAGTTCTTC. The encoded protein is CASSSSGEGYIEQFF.

In its sample, this clone was seen once. The J gene is TRBJ2-2, the V gene TRBV5-6; the match to TRBD1 covers 7 bases. This CDR3 spans 15 amino acids. After removal of 3 bases from V and 2 bases from J, the junction contained 4 bases not matched to a gene. CDR1 SGHDT and CDR2 YYEEEE come from the germline V gene. Here the CDR3 reads CASSSRQGNTGELFF. In DNA, the CDR3 is TGTGCCAGCAGCTCCAGACAGGGAAACACCGGGGAGCTGTTTTTT.

The chain employs TRBV7-2 and TRBJ2-2, with a possible D match to TRBD2 (7 bases). The CDR3 is 15 amino acids. Germline CDR1 SGHTA, CDR2 FQGNSA. With 0 bases removed from V and 5 bases from J, the gap between germline ends came to 10 bases. Written as DNA, the CDR3 is TGTGCCAGCAGCTTAGCGGGAGGGGGAACCGGGGAGCTGTTTTTT. Protein product: CASSLAGGGTGELFF.

The chain is built from TRBV4-1 and TRBJ2-2, with 7 bases matching TRBD2. Looked up from germline, CDR1 is MGHRA and CDR2 is YSYEKL. Germline trimming cut 4 bases from V and 1 base from J; bases unmatched to any gene: 9. This CDR3 is 17 amino acids long. This CDR3 reads CASSLGSGALNTGELFF. The CDR3 bases are TGCGCCAGCAGCCTCGGAAGCGGGGCCCTGAACACCGGGGAGCTGTTTTTT.

V usage is TRBV10-3 and J usage is TRBJ2-5; 10 nucleotides align to TRBD1. Per germline, CDR1 ENHRY and CDR2 SYGVKD. Unmatched junction bases numbered 5, after V lost 3 bases and J lost 4 bases. This CDR3 is built from 15 residues. The CDR3, as DNA: TGTGCCATCAGTGACCCGACAGGGGGCGGAGAGACCCAGTACTTC. Translated: CAISDPTGGGETQYF.

This sequence joins TRBV5-1 and TRBJ2-5, with D perhaps TRBD2 (6 bases). The CDR3 contains 14 residues. Germline lookup yields CDR1 SGHRS and CDR2 YFSETQ. V dropped 6 bases and J dropped 4 bases, with 16 bases sitting between them. In DNA form, the CDR3 reads TGCGCCAGCAACCCGACTAGTCCATCAGAGACCCAGTACTTC. Its protein is CASNPTSPSETQYF. The complete variable domain, with remaining parts taken from reference TRBV5-1 and TRBJ2-5, reads KAGVTQTPRYLIKTRGQQVTLSCSPISGHRSVSWYQQTPGQGLQFLFEYFSETQRNKGNFPGRFSGRQFSNSRSEMNVSTLELGDSALYLCASNPTSPSETQYFGPGTRLLVL.

The table lists this clone with a count of one. V and J are TRBV3-1 (or the pseudogene TRBV3-2) and TRBJ2-3; 8 bases are shared with TRBD2. The V gene's germline CDR1 is LGHDT and CDR2 YNNKEL (reference sequence). The CDR3 sequence is 17 residues long. V lost 10 bases and J lost 1; bases outside the gene matches: 16. Here the CDR3 DNA reads TGTGCCACCCGAAGACGGGGGGGCGCCGGGGGCACAGATACGCAGTATTTT. Translating it yields CATRRRGGAGGTDTQYF.

The V call is TRBV30, the J call TRBJ1-1; TRBD1 matches 11 bases. J was trimmed by 9 bases and V by 3 bases; bases with no gene match: 9. CDR1 GTSNPN and CDR2 SVGIG come from the germline V gene (reference sequence). There are 14 residues in the CDR3. CDR3 DNA sequence: TGTGCCTGGAGCCCGGGACAGGGGGTCAGAAAAGCTTTCTTT. This translates into CAWSPGQGVRKAFF.

The genes are TRBV7-2 and TRBJ2-2; weak D call: TRBD2 (7 bases). V lost 4 bases and J lost 0, with 15 bases in between. The CDR3 has 17 amino acids. CDR1 SGHTA and CDR2 FQGNSA come from the germline V gene. The CDR3 nucleotides are TGTGCCAGCAGCTCTCCCGGGGGGCTAACGAACACCGGGGAGCTGTTTTTT. Residues: CASSSPGGLTNTGELFF.

The chain couples TRBV10-3 to TRBJ2-5, with TRBD1 matching 8 bases. There are 16 residues in the CDR3. CDR1 is ENHRY, CDR2 SYGVKD, per germline. V was pared by 3 bases and J by 1 base, with 7 bases of the junction left unmatched. CDR3 DNA sequence: TGTGCCATCAGTGACTCAGACAGGGGTCTCCAAGAGACCCAGTACTTC. Encoded protein: CAISDSDRGLQETQYF.

The V call is TRBV7-2, the J call TRBJ2-1, with 12 bases matching TRBD2. The V segment lost 1 base and the J segment 9 bases; nucleotides outside the gene matches: 1. The CDR3 length is 14 residues. Germline CDR1 reads SGHTA; CDR2 reads FQGNSA. The CDR3 spells CASSLGLAGAEQFF. In nucleotides, the CDR3 is TGTGCCAGCAGCTTAGGACTAGCGGGAGCTGAGCAGTTCTTC.

This clone has a single count. The V gene is TRBV11-1, the J gene TRBJ2-2; TRBD1 matches 11 bases. Germline CDR1 SGHAT, CDR2 FQDESV (reference sequence). This CDR3 comprises 15 residues. The junction had 8 bases not matched to a gene; V was cut back by 5 bases and J by 9 bases. The CDR3 DNA follows: TGTGCCAGCAGCCCGGGACAGGGGGGAAGTCGGGAGCTGTTTTTT. Translated, it gives CASSPGQGGSRELFF.